This T cell receptor beta chain stems from a study of brain T cells in children with intractable seizures. Sequenced by immunoSEQ multiplex PCR; TCRdb stores in-frame clones only, minus some. The sample yields approximately 44,000 clones, 75% to 95% seen once. This CDR3 is 16 amino acids long. Germline V gene lookup returns CDR1 SNHLY and CDR2 FYNNEI. J was trimmed by 5 bases and V by 6 bases; bases with no gene match: 16. Here the sequenced sample was peripheral blood, taken at surgery. V and J are TRBV2 and TRBJ2-7; 7 nucleotides align to TRBD1. The sequence came from a girl between 2 and 10 years old with tuberous sclerosis and intractable seizures. For the CDR3, the DNA is TGTGCCAGCAGCAGACAGGGCGAGAAACCCTACAACGAGCAGTACGTC. Protein sequence: CASSRQGEKPYNEQYV.